A selection of T cell receptor beta chains follows, all from one sample in a study of blood T cell repertoires in COVID-19. Clones were sequenced by immunoSEQ multiplex PCR, and TCRdb holds only the in-frame ones, with some missing. This table has under 200,000 clones, about 88% appearing once. Sequenced sample: PBMCs or T cells enriched from blood (not recorded which). The receptor source for this set is a woman in her thirties or forties in a cohort exposed to, infected with or recovered from COVID-19 (not recorded which). Both conserved end residues are part of each CDR3. Each record gives: V gene, clone size, J gene, D gene, CDR3 protein, CDR3 DNA. A D gene is named only where the DNA matches it firmly. Only part of the rows carry a size: once, few, many, or a class if the clone is expanded.

>TRBV29-1|-|TRBJ2-7|-
CSVPVGNEQYF
TGCAGCGTCCCGGTCGGGAACGAGCAGTACTTC
>TRBV6-5|-|TRBJ2-7|TRBD1
CASSFRDRGSEQYF
TGTGCCAGCAGTTTTCGGGACAGGGGCTCCGAGCAGTACTTC
>TRBV2|-|TRBJ2-7|TRBD1
CASSRTGDYEQYF
TGTGCCAGCAGTAGGACAGGCGACTACGAGCAGTACTTC
>TRBV24-1|once|TRBJ2-1|TRBD2
CATSDLKGRWGGRAYNEQFF
TGTGCCACCAGTGATTTAAAGGGCCGCTGGGGCGGGAGGGCATACAATGAGCAGTTCTTC
>TRBV19|once|TRBJ1-2|TRBD1
CASSPGTGGFNYGYTF
TGTGCCAGTAGTCCCGGGACAGGGGGCTTTAACTATGGCTACACCTTC
>TRBV28|-|TRBJ2-1|-
CASSALGDSSYNEQFF
TGTGCCAGCAGTGCCTTAGGGGATAGCTCCTACAATGAGCAGTTCTTC
>TRBV24-1|-|TRBJ2-5|-
CATRGGETQYF
TGTGCCACCAGGGGGGGAGAGACCCAGTACTTC
>TRBV4-1|-|TRBJ2-6|-
CASSQDRSGANVLTF
TGCGCCAGCAGCCAAGATCGGTCTGGGGCCAACGTCCTGACTTTC
>TRBV6-5|-|TRBJ2-5|TRBD1
CASRDRGRETQYF
TGTGCCAGCAGGGACAGGGGGCGAGAGACCCAGTACTTC
>TRBV7-8|-|TRBJ2-7|-
CASSPRVAAYEQYF
TGTGCCAGCAGCCCCCGGGTAGCCGCCTACGAGCAGTACTTC
>TRBV6-2/TRBV6-3|once|TRBJ1-4|TRBD1
CASSWTGRRHLVTNEKLFF
TGTGCCAGCAGTTGGACAGGGAGACGGCATTTGGTAACTAATGAAAAACTGTTTTTT
>TRBV11-3|-|TRBJ1-1|TRBD1
CASSARQGYTEAFF
TGTGCCAGCAGCGCCCGACAGGGATACACTGAAGCTTTCTTT
>TRBV3-1/TRBV3-2|-|TRBJ1-3|TRBD1
CASSHRDRGSRNTIYF
TGTGCCAGCAGCCACCGGGACAGGGGGTCCCGAAACACCATATATTTT
>TRBV14|-|TRBJ2-5|-
CASSRDGRISETQYF
TGTGCCAGCAGCCGGGACGGGAGAATATCAGAGACCCAGTACTTC
>TRBV7-9|-|TRBJ1-2|-
CASSPPMNYGYTF
TGTGCCAGCAGCCCCCCTATGAACTATGGCTACACCTTC
>TRBV6-5|-|TRBJ1-1|-
CASRKDQMNTEAFF
TGTGCCAGCAGAAAAGATCAGATGAACACTGAAGCTTTCTTT
>TRBV11-2|-|TRBJ1-1|TRBD1
CASSSQTGDPAFF
TGTGCCAGCAGCTCCCAGACAGGGGACCCAGCTTTCTTT
>TRBV7-9|-|TRBJ2-3|TRBD1
CASSPADRLWYF
TGTGCCAGCAGCCCGGCGGACAGGCTCTGGTATTTT
>TRBV28|few|TRBJ1-3|-
CASSPGGGVYTIYF
TGTGCCAGCAGCCCCGGTGGAGGGGTCTACACCATATATTTT
>TRBV29-1|many|TRBJ2-3|TRBD1
CSVEGQGRTDTQYF
TGCAGCGTGGAGGGACAGGGGAGGACAGATACGCAGTATTTT
>TRBV23-1|-|TRBJ2-1|TRBD1
CASSHPNPSGQGKGEQFF
TGCGCCAGCAGTCATCCGAATCCTTCGGGACAGGGTAAAGGTGAGCAGTTCTTC
>TRBV19|-|TRBJ2-5|-
CASSIRSFQETQYF
TGTGCCAGTAGTATAAGAAGCTTTCAAGAGACCCAGTACTTC
>TRBV12-3/TRBV12-4|-|TRBJ1-2|TRBD1
CASRGTESYGYTF
TGTGCCAGCAGGGGGACAGAATCCTATGGCTACACCTTC